Each of the 30 T cell receptor beta chains below was sequenced from the same sample in a study of T-cell memory formation after mild COVID-19. TCRdb analysed the 5' RACE reads with MiXCR anew, one entry per CDR3 protein. The data show roughly 610,000 distinct CDR3 sequences, 17% seen once. The sequencing input was PBMCs or a T cell subset sorted from them (not recorded which). The origin of the receptors is an adult woman who had mild COVID-19 (a few samples of this study predate the infection). Cell type and time point are not known.

This clonotype has only a few counts. The rearrangement joins TRBV6-6 to TRBJ2-5, with TRBD1 identical over 9 bases. The germline CDR1 and CDR2 sequences are MNHNY and SVGAGI (reference sequence). Trimming cost V 0 bases and J 3 bases; bases outside gene matches: 2. CDR3 length equals 15 residues. The CDR3 spells CASSYSWTGEETQYF. In DNA form, the CDR3 reads TGTGCCAGCAGTTACTCTTGGACAGGGGAAGAGACCCAGTACTTC.

The rearrangement joins TRBV19 to TRBJ2-5; 13 positions match TRBD2. The CDR3 spans 16 residues. Losses at the gene ends were 9 bases for V and 1 base for J; bases not matched to a gene: 8. The germline gives CDR1 LNHDA, CDR2 SQIVND (reference sequence). CDR3 sequence: CASTRGTSGTQETQYF. CDR3 DNA sequence: TGTGCCAGCACCAGGGGGACTAGCGGGACCCAAGAGACCCAGTACTTC.

This sequence joins TRBV4-2 and TRBJ1-1; TRBD1 might be the D (6 bases). Germline CDR1 is LGHNA and CDR2 is YNFKEQ. CDR3 length equals 16 residues. Trimming left V 0 bases short and J 4 bases short, with 15 bases between. CDR3 nucleotides: TGTGCCAGCAGCCAAGAAGTGGATCAGGGGTTCACTGAAGCTTTCTTT. Encoded protein: CASSQEVDQGFTEAFF.

This rearrangement joins TRBV7-9 to TRBJ2-1; 11 nucleotides line up with TRBD2. The germline V gene encodes CDR1 SEHNR and CDR2 FQNEAQ (reference sequence). This CDR3 has 16 amino acids. Germline trimming cut 5 bases from V and 4 bases from J; bases unmatched to any gene: 7. The CDR3 DNA follows: TGTGCCAGCAGCCCTGTCCTAGCGGGGGGTTACAATGAGCAGTTCTTC. It translates to CASSPVLAGGYNEQFF.

At least ten counts were recorded for this clonotype. This sequence joins TRBV7-2 and TRBJ2-3, with 13 bases matching TRBD2. Per germline, CDR1 SGHTA and CDR2 FQGNSA. CDR3 length: 16 residues. Trimming removed 5 bases from V and 6 bases from J; junction bases left unmatched: 8. In DNA, the CDR3 is TGTGCCAGCAGCGTACTAGCGGGGGGGCCTTTGGATACGCAGTATTTT. Protein product: CASSVLAGGPLDTQYF.

This clonotype was picked up many times. The V gene is TRBV7-9, the J gene TRBJ1-5; D is perhaps TRBD1 (5 bases). The CDR3 length is 12 residues. Trimming left V 6 bases short and J 6 bases short, with 9 bases between. CDR1 and CDR2 from the germline V gene are SEHNR and FQNEAQ (reference sequence). The CDR3 nucleotides read TGTGCCAGCAGTTTGGGGGGTCAGCCCCAGCATTTT. The encoded protein is CASSLGGQPQHF.

This clonotype has just a few counts. The chain recombines TRBV7-2 with TRBJ2-1; 10 nucleotides line up with TRBD2. The CDR3 runs to 15 residues. J lost 3 bases, V lost 7 bases, and 6 bases had no gene match. Per the germline V gene, CDR1 is SGHTA and CDR2 is FQGNSA. CDR3 residues: CASNPLAGVYNEQFF. The CDR3 coding sequence is TGTGCCAGCAATCCCCTAGCGGGAGTCTACAATGAGCAGTTCTTC.

The chain recombines TRBV2 with TRBJ1-1; the D is unclear. Trimming cost V 8 bases and J 1 base, with 8 bases left between them. Germline V CDR1 and CDR2: SNHLY, FYNNEI. The CDR3 extends over 12 amino acids. The CDR3 here is CASEQTNTEAFF. The CDR3 bases are TGTGCCAGCGAACAGACGAACACTGAAGCTTTCTTT.

This clonotype was found a few times. V usage is TRBV11-2 and J usage is TRBJ2-1; 14 nucleotides line up with TRBD2. The CDR3 extends over 15 amino acids. V was pared by 5 bases and J by 6 bases, with 3 bases of the junction left unmatched. Per the germline V gene, CDR1 is SGHAT and CDR2 is FQNNGV. CDR3 DNA: TGTGCCAGCAGCCGGACTAGCGGGGGGTTCAATGAGCAGTTCTTC. Its protein is CASSRTSGGFNEQFF.

The chain combines TRBV20-1 with TRBJ2-7; D is perhaps TRBD2 (7 bases). The CDR3 runs to 17 residues. The germline gives CDR1 DFQATT, CDR2 SNEGSKA (reference sequence). V dropped 0 bases and J dropped 5 bases, with 23 bases sitting between them. The CDR3 reads CSARDPHGVRGHNEQYF. DNA for the CDR3: TGCAGTGCTAGAGATCCACATGGTGTGCGGGGGCACAACGAGCAGTACTTC.

This chain connects TRBV9 to TRBJ2-1; no clear D gene. V shed 0 bases and J shed 5 bases, with 12 bases lying between them. The CDR3 loop spans 15 amino acids. Germline lookup yields CDR1 SGDLS and CDR2 YYNGEE. CDR3 sequence reads: CASSVVAFGHNEQFF. CDR3 sequence (DNA): TGTGCCAGCAGCGTAGTGGCTTTTGGGCACAATGAGCAGTTCTTC.

J is TRBJ2-2 and V is TRBV5-1, with D perhaps matching TRBD1 or TRBD2 (5 bases each). CDR1 SGHRS and CDR2 YFSETQ come from the germline V gene. The CDR3 has 14 residues. Trimming left V 7 bases short and J 5 bases short, with 15 bases between. The CDR3 here is CASRPSGRTGELFF. DNA for the CDR3: TGCGCCAGCCGCCCCTCGGGGCGGACCGGGGAGCTGTTTTTT.

In this sample, this clonotype turned up a few times. The rearrangement links TRBV29-1 to TRBJ2-3; 13 bases agree with TRBD2. The CDR3 is 16 amino acids. In germline, CDR1 is SQVTM, CDR2 ANQGSEA. Trimming at V came to 1 base and at J to 4 bases, leaving 5 bases not matched to a gene. CDR3 in amino acids: CSVEGTSGRVADTQYF. In nucleotides, the CDR3 is TGCAGCGTTGAAGGGACTAGCGGGAGAGTAGCAGATACGCAGTATTTT.

This clonotype was detected many times. The rearrangement joins TRBV7-6 to TRBJ2-5; the D is unclear. The germline gives CDR1 SGHVS, CDR2 FNYEAQ. V lost 3 bases and J lost 2, with 7 bases in between. CDR3 length: 13 residues. The CDR3 loop reads CASSLGTQETQYF. CDR3 bases: TGTGCCAGCAGCTTGGGCACACAAGAGACCCAGTACTTC.

The gene calls are TRBV7-2 and TRBJ2-3, with D possibly TRBD2 on 6 matching bases. Germline CDR1 and CDR2: SGHTA and FQGNSA. Trimming removed 5 bases at V and 0 bases at J, with 12 bases between. The CDR3 has 15 residues. In nucleotides, the CDR3 is TGTGCCAGCAGCCTCTGGGGGAGGAGCACAGATACGCAGTATTTT. Translation gives CASSLWGRSTDTQYF. The full variable domain, with the rest looked up from reference TRBV7-2 and TRBJ2-3, is GAGVSQSPSNKVTEKGKDVELRCDPISGHTALYWYRQSLGQGLEFLIYFQGNSAPDKSGLPSDRFSAERTGGSVSTLTIQRTQQEDSAVYLCASSLWGRSTDTQYFGPGTRLTVL.

The chain has TRBV2 and TRBJ2-3; 7 positions agree with TRBD1. This CDR3 region has 14 residues. The germline V gene has CDR1 SNHLY and CDR2 FYNNEI. The trim removed 10 bases at V and 2 bases at J, leaving 9 bases unmatched. This chain's CDR3 is CATTRGQDTDTQYF. The CDR3 DNA follows: TGTGCCACCACCAGAGGACAGGACACAGATACGCAGTATTTT.

The table lists this clonotype with many counts. A much bigger clone sits one base away, suggesting this may be a read error. This chain links TRBV5-1 with TRBJ1-2; D not resolved. The V and J ends lost 0 bases and 2 bases respectively, with 5 bases between them. Germline V gene sequence: CDR1 SGHRS, CDR2 YFSETQ. There are 13 residues in the CDR3. CDR3 DNA sequence: TGCGCCAGCAGCTTGGCACAGAACTATGGCTACACCTTC. Translation: CASSLAQNYGYTF.

V usage is TRBV29-1 and J usage is TRBJ2-3; 14 nucleotides align to TRBD2. Germline lookup yields CDR1 SQVTM and CDR2 ANQGSEA. V dropped 6 bases and J dropped 4; count of bases not matched to a gene: 6. The CDR3 length is 15 residues. CDR3 in DNA: TGCAGCGTCCCGGGACTAGCGGGAGCCCCAGATACGCAGTATTTT. Protein sequence: CSVPGLAGAPDTQYF.

This clonotype was counted a few times. The J gene is TRBJ2-7, the V gene TRBV4-1, with 8 bases matching TRBD1. Germline V gives CDR1 MGHRA, CDR2 YSYEKL. Trimming cost V 1 base and J 3 bases; bases outside gene matches: 8. CDR3 size: 16 residues. The CDR3 loop reads CASSQVGQGFDYEQYF. CDR3 in DNA: TGCGCCAGCAGCCAAGTCGGACAGGGTTTCGACTACGAGCAGTACTTC.

The genes are TRBV12-3 or TRBV12-4 and TRBJ2-1; 8 nucleotides match TRBD2. J was trimmed by 2 bases and V by 6 bases; bases with no gene match: 6. The CDR3 has 15 residues. CDR3 amino acids: CASRPGGGAYNEQFF. The CDR3, as DNA: TGTGCCAGCAGACCGGGGGGGGGGGCCTACAATGAGCAGTTCTTC.

This clonotype turned up a few times. V gene TRBV2 combines with J gene TRBJ1-2; D may be TRBD1 (5 bases). V lost 6 bases and J lost 6, with 14 bases in between. CDR1 is SNHLY and CDR2 is FYNNEI in the germline V gene. This CDR3 contains 13 residues. For the CDR3, the DNA is TGTGCCAGCAGGCTCAGGGAAGTTCATGGCTACACCTTC. This encodes CASRLREVHGYTF.

The V and J genes are TRBV7-9 and TRBJ1-1; D ambiguous. The CDR3 has 12 residues. Germline CDR1 and CDR2: SEHNR and FQNEAQ (reference sequence). Trimming took 1 base from V and 9 from J, leaving 9 bases between them. The CDR3: CASSLGEIQAFF. The CDR3 nucleotides are TGTGCCAGCAGCTTAGGGGAGATCCAAGCTTTCTTT.

This clonotype came up a few times. The chain combines TRBV24-1 with TRBJ2-3, with 10 bases matching TRBD2. J lost 3 bases, V lost 3 bases, and 2 bases had no gene match. In germline, CDR1 is KGHDR, CDR2 SFDVKD. This CDR3 contains 15 residues. CDR3 protein: CATSDRGLATDTQYF. CDR3 DNA sequence: TGTGCCACCAGTGATCGGGGACTAGCGACAGATACGCAGTATTTT.

The table lists this clonotype with a few counts. V gene TRBV5-5 combines with J gene TRBJ1-5; weak D call: TRBD1 (6 bases). V was trimmed by 2 bases and J by 0 bases, leaving 12 bases between them. CDR3 length: 16 amino acids. The V gene's germline CDR1 is SGHKS and CDR2 YYEKEE (reference sequence). CDR3 sequence (DNA): TGTGCCAGCAGCTTCCACCCAGGGGATAGCAATCAGCCCCAGCATTTT. It encodes CASSFHPGDSNQPQHF.

The chain combines TRBV5-1 with TRBJ2-7; 7 positions match TRBD1. After removal of 4 bases from V and 5 bases from J, the junction contained 12 bases not matched to a gene. The CDR3 is made up of 15 amino acids. Germline CDR1 and CDR2: SGHRS and YFSETQ. CDR3 sequence: CASSVNTGEYHEQYF. In DNA form, the CDR3 reads TGCGCCAGCAGCGTGAATACAGGGGAGTACCACGAGCAGTACTTC.

This clonotype was seen many times. This chain joins TRBV7-8 and TRBJ2-3, with 7 bases fitting TRBD2. The CDR3 runs to 15 residues. The V and J ends lost 1 base and 6 bases, in that order; junction bases with no gene match: 7. Germline loops: CDR1 SGHVS, CDR2 FQNEAQ. The CDR3 is CASSLGGRGRDTQYF. CDR3 sequence (DNA): TGTGCCAGCAGCTTAGGGGGGAGGGGAAGGGATACGCAGTATTTT.

As regards this clonotype: The junction shows a germline mismatch at one end, possibly a read error. The gene calls are TRBV14 and TRBJ1-1; tentative D call: TRBD1 (5 bases). Germline-derived CDR1 and CDR2 are SGHDN and FVKESK. The CDR3 runs 14 residues. This CDR3 is CDSNRAQGASEAFF. The CDR3 nucleotides read TGTGACAGCAACAGAGCACAAGGGGCAAGTGAAGCTTTCTTT.

This clonotype was counted between two and nine times. This chain joins TRBV7-2 and TRBJ1-1; 9 bases line up with TRBD1. Germline trimming cut 4 bases from V and 6 bases from J; bases unmatched to any gene: 9. The CDR3 runs 15 residues. Germline V lookup: CDR1 SGHTA, CDR2 FQGNSA. The CDR3 nucleotides read TGTGCCAGCAGCTCAGGGGGACAGGGAAGGTCTGAAGCTTTCTTT. This sequence encodes CASSSGGQGRSEAFF.

The genes are TRBV28 and TRBJ1-2, with D hard to call. CDR1 is MDHEN and CDR2 is SYDVKM in the germline V gene. The V and J ends lost 6 bases and 3 bases respectively, with 11 bases between them. CDR3 length: 13 amino acids. The CDR3 nucleotides are TGTGCCAGCAGGATCTGGGCAGACTATGGCTACACCTTC. It yields the protein CASRIWADYGYTF.

J is TRBJ1-1 and V is TRBV20-1; D not certain. Per germline, CDR1 DFQATT and CDR2 SNEGSKA (reference sequence). The CDR3 length is 16 residues. V was pared by 0 bases and J by 0 bases, with 14 bases between. The CDR3 loop is CSARDKTRAMNTEAFF. DNA for the CDR3: TGCAGTGCTAGAGATAAGACAAGAGCAATGAACACTGAAGCTTTCTTT.